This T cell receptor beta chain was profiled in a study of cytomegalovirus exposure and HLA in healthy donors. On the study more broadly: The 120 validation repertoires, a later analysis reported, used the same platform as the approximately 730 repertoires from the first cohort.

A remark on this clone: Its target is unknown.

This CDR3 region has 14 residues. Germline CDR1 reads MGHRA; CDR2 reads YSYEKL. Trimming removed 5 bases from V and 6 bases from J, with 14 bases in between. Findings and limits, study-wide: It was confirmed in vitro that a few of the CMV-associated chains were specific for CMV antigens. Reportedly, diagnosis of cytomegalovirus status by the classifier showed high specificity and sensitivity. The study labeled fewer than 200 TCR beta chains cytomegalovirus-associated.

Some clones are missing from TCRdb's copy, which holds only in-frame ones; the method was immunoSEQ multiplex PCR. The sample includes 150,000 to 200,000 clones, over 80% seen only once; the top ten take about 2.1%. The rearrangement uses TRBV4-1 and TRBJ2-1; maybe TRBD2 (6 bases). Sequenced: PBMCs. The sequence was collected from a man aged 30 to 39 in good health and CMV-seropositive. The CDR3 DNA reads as TGCGCCAGCAGCGGGACCGGGACTGGCAATGAGCAGTTCTTC. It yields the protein CASSGTGTGNEQFF.